This TCR beta chain is from a study of cytomegalovirus exposure and HLA in healthy donors. Researchers ran the PCR with 60 Vbeta and 13 Jbeta primers. The assay was immunoSEQ multiplex PCR, and TCRdb's table has in-frame clones only and misses some. This table has over 120,000 clones, around 82% appearing once. V was pared by 6 bases and J by 7 bases, with 12 bases of the junction left unmatched. CDR3 length: 15 amino acids. Germline CDR1 and CDR2: SNHLY and FYNNEI. The chain employs TRBV2 and TRBJ1-5; 7 bases match TRBD1. Sequenced input: PBMCs. The receptor was derived from a woman aged 18-35 years in good health and CMV-seropositive. As DNA, the CDR3 is TGTGCCAGCAGCGAGGGACAGCGGTTCGGGCAGCCCCAGCATTTT. It codes for CASSEGQRFGQPQHF. The whole variable domain, remainder taken from reference TRBV2 and TRBJ1-5, is EPEVTQTPSHQVTQMGQEVILRCVPISNHLYFYWYRQILGQKVEFLVSFYNNEISEKSEIFDDQFSVERPDGSNFTLKIRSTKLEDSAMYFCASSEGQRFGQPQHFGDGTRLSIL.